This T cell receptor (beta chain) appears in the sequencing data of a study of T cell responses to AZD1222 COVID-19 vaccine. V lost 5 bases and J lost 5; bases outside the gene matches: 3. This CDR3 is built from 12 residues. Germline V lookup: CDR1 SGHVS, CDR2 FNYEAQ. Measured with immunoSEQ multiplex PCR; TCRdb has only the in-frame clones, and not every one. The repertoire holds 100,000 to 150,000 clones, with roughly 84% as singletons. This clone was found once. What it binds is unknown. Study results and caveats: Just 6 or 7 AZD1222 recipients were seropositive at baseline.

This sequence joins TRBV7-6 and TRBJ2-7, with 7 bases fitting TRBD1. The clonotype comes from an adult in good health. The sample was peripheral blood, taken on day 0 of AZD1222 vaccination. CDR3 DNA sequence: TGTGCCAGCAGCCCAACAGGGGACGAGCAGTACTTC. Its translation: CASSPTGDEQYF.